This T cell receptor (beta chain) was found in a study of T-cell memory formation after mild COVID-19. In its sample, this clonotype was seen a few times. MiXCR, applied by TCRdb to the 5' RACE reads, yields one record per CDR3 protein. Of 110,000 or so distinct CDR3 sequences listed, about 24% are singletons. Sequenced sample: PBMCs or a T cell subset sorted from them (not recorded which). The TCR sequence derives from a man in his late teens or twenties who had mild COVID-19 (a few samples of this study predate the infection). Cell type and time point are not known.

The CDR3 bases are TGCGCCAGCAGCTTGGAGGGGTCGAGTATGAATGAGCAGTTCTTC. It yields the protein CASSLEGSSMNEQFF. The chain couples TRBV5-1 to TRBJ2-1, with D perhaps matching TRBD1 (5 bases). The CDR3 spans 15 residues. V was pared by 0 bases and J by 7 bases, with 14 bases between. In germline, CDR1 is SGHRS, CDR2 YFSETQ.